The table lists the clone carrying this T cell receptor (beta chain) with many counts. Its cognate antigen is unknown. This CDR3 has 14 residues. V lost 5 bases, J lost 6 bases, and 4 bases stayed unmatched. Indicated time point: newly diagnosed GD, antithyroid drugs for less than 3 months. Scientists built the TCR library using RNA that was extracted from PBMCs. Graves' disease was diagnosed by American Thyroid Association guidelines. The sample comes from a study of regulatory T cells in long-lasting Graves disease. Study details: Antithyroid drugs had been taken by newly diagnosed Graves' patients for under 3 months. Points from the study as a whole: Preferential use of TRBV28, TRBJ1-2 and TRBJ2-5 was seen in persistent disease.

TCR beta libraries were built with iRepertoire HTBI primers and Arm-PCR of CDR3 regions. TCRdb processed the multiplex PCR reads anew with MiXCR; each CDR3 protein has one entry. This sample has just over 600,000 distinct CDR3 sequences, with less than 20% found just once. These records were also assigned to another study, of T cells in Graves' hyperthyroidism and ophthalmopathy. As reported in that work: It was a median approximately 7.1 months before onset that the model predicted ophthalmopathy.

Source: peripheral blood mononuclear cells (PBMCs), taken at new diagnosis, from a patient treated with antithyroid drugs. This rearrangement joins TRBV12-3 or TRBV12-4 to TRBJ2-1; 10 bases line up with TRBD2. The TCR originated in a woman between 25 and 40 years old with Graves disease. CDR3 bases: TGTGCCAGCAGTCCCGGACTAGCGGTCAATGAGCAGTTCTTC. It translates to CASSPGLAVNEQFF.